This T cell receptor (beta chain) is drawn from a study of tumor-infiltrating lymphocytes in primary liver carcinoma. Study information: The patient group consisted of men and women aged 30 to 69 years. Samples yielded about 3.65 to 7.5 million productive TCRbeta reads, similar across tissue types.

Unsorted bulk tissue (roughly 17-34 mg) underwent RNA and DNA co-extraction. CDR1 is KGHDR and CDR2 is SFDVKD in the germline V gene. The CDR3 runs 14 residues. V lost 5 bases, J lost 1 base, and 11 bases lay in between. Using a constant-region primer together with ProtoScript II reverse transcriptase, TCR beta cDNA was made from 500 to 650 ng of total RNA. Sequencing libraries for TCR beta derived from three nested multiplex PCR rounds that used slightly modified ARM-PCR. Two initial PCR rounds of about 10 cycles each paired TRBV1-TRBV30 forward primers with a C-beta reverse primer. TCRdb redid the calling of the multiplex PCR reads with MiXCR, one entry per CDR3 protein. The sample lists 99,000 or so distinct CDR3 sequences; 82% were seen once. Regarding the study as a whole: Appearing in all five tumor regions was true of only about 7-25% of top clones. Compared with blood, tumor repertoires held significantly more in their top 250 clones.

About this clonotype itself: Its antigen is undetermined. A clone one base away is much larger, so this may be a read error.

This chain uses TRBV24-1 with TRBJ2-7; D not certain. The sample comprised liver tumor tissue from sampling region 3. Subset of the sample: tumor region T3, left-lateral pole. The clonotype comes from a man in his forties or fifties with primary liver carcinoma and hepatitis B virus infection. The CDR3 nucleotides read TGTGCCACCAGTGTTGAGACAATTTCCTACGAGCAGTACTTC. It yields the protein CATSVETISYEQYF.